Only one count was recorded for the clone carrying this TCR beta chain. What it recognizes is unknown. The germline gives CDR1 DFQATT, CDR2 SNEGSKA (reference sequence). Trimming at V came to 5 bases and at J to 5 bases, leaving 9 bases not matched to a gene. CDR3 length: 15 residues. This specimen comes from a study of blood T cells in healthy people across ages. Overall study findings and caveats: It was held that the diversity estimates obtained from one million T cells were underestimates.

Combining a sample-barcoded 5' primer with a J-beta primer mix, a second PCR ran for 7 to 11 cycles. Unique molecular identifiers of 12 random nucleotides labeled each cDNA. MiXCR was run by TCRdb on the 5' RACE reads, yielding one entry per CDR3 protein. The table lists around 800,000 distinct CDR3 sequences, roughly 50% of them singletons. The chain carries TRBV20-1 and TRBJ2-1; 10 bases align to TRBD2. The sequence was obtained from a man older than 75 in good health. Sequenced sample: blood. The CDR3, as DNA: TGCAGTGCTGGACCCGGACTAGCGGAGAACAATGAGCAGTTCTTC. Amino acid sequence: CSAGPGLAENNEQFF.